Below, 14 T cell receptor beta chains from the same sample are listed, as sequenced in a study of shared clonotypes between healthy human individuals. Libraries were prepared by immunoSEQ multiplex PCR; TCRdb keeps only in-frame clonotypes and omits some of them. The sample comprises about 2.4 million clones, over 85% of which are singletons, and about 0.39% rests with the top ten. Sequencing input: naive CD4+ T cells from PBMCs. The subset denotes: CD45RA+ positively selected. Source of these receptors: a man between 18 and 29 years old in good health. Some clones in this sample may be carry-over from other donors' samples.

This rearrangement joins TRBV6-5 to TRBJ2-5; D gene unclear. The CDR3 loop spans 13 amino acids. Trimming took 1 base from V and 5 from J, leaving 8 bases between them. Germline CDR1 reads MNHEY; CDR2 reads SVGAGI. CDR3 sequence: CASSYLSGETQYF. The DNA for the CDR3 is TGTGCCAGCAGTTACTTATCCGGGGAGACCCAGTACTTC.

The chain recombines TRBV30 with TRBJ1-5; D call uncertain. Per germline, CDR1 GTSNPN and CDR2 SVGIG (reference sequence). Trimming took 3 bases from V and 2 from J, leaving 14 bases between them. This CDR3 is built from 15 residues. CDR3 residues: CAWRGGPAGNQPQHF. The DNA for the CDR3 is TGTGCCTGGAGGGGAGGGCCCGCCGGCAATCAGCCCCAGCATTTT.

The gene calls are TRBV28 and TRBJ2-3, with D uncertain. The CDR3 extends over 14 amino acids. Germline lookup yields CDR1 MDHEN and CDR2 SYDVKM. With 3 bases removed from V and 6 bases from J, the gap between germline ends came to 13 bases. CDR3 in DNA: TGTGCCAGCAGTTTGAGTCAGCGCGTGGATACGCAGTATTTT. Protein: CASSLSQRVDTQYF.

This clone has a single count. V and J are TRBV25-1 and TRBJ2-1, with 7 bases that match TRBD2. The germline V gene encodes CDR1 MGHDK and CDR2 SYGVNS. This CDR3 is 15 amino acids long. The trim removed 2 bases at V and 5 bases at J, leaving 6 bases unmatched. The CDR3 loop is CASSEPGGPHNEQFF. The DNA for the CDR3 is TGTGCCAGCAGTGAACCGGGAGGCCCCCACAATGAGCAGTTCTTC.

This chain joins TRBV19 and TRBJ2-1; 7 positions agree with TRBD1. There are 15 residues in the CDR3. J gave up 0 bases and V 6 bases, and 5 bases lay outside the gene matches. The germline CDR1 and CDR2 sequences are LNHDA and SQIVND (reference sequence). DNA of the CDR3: TGTGCCAGTAGAGCGACAGGGATCTCCTACAATGAGCAGTTCTTC. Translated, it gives CASRATGISYNEQFF.

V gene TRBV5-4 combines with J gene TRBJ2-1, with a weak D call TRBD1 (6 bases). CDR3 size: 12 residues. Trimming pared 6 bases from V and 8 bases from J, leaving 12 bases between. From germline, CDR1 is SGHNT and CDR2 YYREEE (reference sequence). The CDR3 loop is CASNLPGDEQFF. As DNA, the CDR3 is TGTGCCAGCAACCTACCAGGGGATGAGCAGTTCTTC.

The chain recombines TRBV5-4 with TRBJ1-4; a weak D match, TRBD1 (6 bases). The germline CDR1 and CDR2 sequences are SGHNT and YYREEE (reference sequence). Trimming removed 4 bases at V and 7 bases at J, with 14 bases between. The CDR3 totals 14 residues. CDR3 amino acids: CASSQQGGGEKLFF. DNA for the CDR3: TGTGCCAGCAGCCAACAGGGAGGGGGTGAAAAACTGTTTTTT.

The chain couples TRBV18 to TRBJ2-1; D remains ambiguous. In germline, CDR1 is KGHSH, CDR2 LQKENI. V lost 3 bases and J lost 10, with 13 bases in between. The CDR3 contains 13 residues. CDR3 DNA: TGTGCCAGCTCACCTACCGGTGGGTTCGAGCAGTTCTTC. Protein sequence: CASSPTGGFEQFF.

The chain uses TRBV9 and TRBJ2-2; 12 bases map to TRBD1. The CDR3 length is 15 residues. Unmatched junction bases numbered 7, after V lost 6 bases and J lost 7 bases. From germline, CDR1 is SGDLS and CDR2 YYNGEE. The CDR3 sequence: CASIAGTGGDGELFF. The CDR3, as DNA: TGTGCCAGCATAGCCGGGACAGGGGGCGACGGGGAGCTGTTTTTT.

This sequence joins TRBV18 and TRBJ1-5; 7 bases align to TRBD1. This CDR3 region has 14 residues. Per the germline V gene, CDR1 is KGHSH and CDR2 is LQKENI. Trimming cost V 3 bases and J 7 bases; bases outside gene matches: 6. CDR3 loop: CASSPGQTGQPQHF. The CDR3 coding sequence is TGTGCCAGCTCACCGGGACAGACGGGGCAGCCCCAGCATTTT.

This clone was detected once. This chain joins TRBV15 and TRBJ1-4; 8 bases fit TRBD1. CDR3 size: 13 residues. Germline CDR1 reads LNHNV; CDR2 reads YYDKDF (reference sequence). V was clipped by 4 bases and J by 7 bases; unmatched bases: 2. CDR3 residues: CATSKGTGEKLFF. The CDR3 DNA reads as TGTGCCACCAGCAAAGGGACAGGTGAAAAACTGTTTTTT. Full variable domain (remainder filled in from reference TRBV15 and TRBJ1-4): DAMVIQNPRYQVTQFGKPVTLSCSQTLNHNVMYWYQQKSSQAPKLLFHYYDKDFNNEADTPDNFQSRRPNTSFCFLDIRSPGLGDTAMYLCATSKGTGEKLFFGSGTQLSVL.

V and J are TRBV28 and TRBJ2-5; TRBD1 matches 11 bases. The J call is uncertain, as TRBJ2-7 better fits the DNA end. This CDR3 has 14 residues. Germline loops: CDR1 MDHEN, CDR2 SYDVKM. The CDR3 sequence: CASSSAGTGGEQYF. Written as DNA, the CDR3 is TGTGCCAGCAGTTCAGCCGGGACAGGGGGCGAGCAGTACTTC.

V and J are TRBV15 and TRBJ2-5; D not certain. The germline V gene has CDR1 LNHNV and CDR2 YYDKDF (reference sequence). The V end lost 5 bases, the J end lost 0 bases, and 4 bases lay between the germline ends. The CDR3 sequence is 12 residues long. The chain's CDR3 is CATSPHQETQYF. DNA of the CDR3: TGTGCCACCAGCCCGCACCAAGAGACCCAGTACTTC.

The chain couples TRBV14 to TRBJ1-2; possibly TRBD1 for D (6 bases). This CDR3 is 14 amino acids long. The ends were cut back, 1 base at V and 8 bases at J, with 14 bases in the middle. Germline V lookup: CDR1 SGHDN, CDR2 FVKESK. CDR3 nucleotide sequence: TGTGCCAGCAGCCAAGGACAGGCCTATTGGGGCTACACCTTC. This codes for CASSQGQAYWGYTF.